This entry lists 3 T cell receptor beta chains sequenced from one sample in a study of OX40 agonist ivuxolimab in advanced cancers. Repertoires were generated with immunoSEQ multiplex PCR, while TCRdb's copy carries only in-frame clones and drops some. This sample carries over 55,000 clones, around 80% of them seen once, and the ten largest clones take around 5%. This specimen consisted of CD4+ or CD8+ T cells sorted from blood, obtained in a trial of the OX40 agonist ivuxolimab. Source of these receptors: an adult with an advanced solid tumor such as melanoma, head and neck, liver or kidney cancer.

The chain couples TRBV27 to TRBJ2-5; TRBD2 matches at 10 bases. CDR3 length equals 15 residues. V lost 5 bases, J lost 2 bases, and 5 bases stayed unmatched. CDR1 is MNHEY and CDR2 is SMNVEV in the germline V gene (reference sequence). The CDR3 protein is CASSTGLAQQETQYF. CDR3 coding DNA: TGTGCCAGCAGTACGGGACTAGCGCAGCAAGAGACCCAGTACTTC.

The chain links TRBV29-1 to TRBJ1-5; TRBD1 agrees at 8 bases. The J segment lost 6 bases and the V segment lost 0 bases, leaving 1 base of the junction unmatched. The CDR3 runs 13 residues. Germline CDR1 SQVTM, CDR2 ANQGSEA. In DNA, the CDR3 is TGCAGCGTTGAAGACACAGGGGGTCAGCCCCAGCATTTT. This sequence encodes CSVEDTGGQPQHF.

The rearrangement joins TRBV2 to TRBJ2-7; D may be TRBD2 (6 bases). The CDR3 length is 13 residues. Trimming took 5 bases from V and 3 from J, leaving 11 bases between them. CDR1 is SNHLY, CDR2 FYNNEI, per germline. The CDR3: CASSLGGSYEQYF. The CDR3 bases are TGTGCCAGCAGTCTTGGGGGGAGCTACGAGCAGTACTTC.